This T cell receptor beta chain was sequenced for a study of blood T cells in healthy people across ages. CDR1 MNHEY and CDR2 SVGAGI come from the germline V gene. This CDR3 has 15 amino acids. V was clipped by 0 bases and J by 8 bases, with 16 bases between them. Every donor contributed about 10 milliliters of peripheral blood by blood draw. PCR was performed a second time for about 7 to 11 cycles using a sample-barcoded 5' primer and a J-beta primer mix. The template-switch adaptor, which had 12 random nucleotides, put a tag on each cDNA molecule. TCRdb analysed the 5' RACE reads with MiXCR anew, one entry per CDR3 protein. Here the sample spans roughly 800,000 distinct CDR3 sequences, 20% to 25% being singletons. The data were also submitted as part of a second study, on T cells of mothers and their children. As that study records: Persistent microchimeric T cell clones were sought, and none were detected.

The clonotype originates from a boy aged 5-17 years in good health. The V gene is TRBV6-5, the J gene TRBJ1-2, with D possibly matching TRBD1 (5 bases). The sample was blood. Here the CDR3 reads CASSYSNQGWGGYTF. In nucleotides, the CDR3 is TGTGCCAGCAGTTACTCGAATCAGGGATGGGGAGGCTACACCTTC.